A selection of T cell receptor beta chains follows, all from one sample in a study of beta chain features in type 1 diabetes. TCRdb's table, derived via immunoSEQ multiplex PCR, lists solely in-frame clones and lacks some. The sample lists about 180,000 clones, 7.8% occurring once. The sample was central memory CD4+ T cells from blood. The receptors derive from a woman between 40 and 50 years old with type 1 diabetes. The CDR3 runs from the conserved cysteine through the conserved F or W. The D gene is left open where the match is weak. Rows give clone size only sometimes, using once, few, many, or a class for an expanded clone.

v_gene: TRBV28
abundance: few
j_gene: TRBJ1-2
d_gene: NA
CDR3nt: TGTGGGACTCGGCTCAATAACTATGGCTACACCTTC
CDR3aa: CGTRLNNYGYTF

v_gene: TRBV11-2
abundance: NA
j_gene: TRBJ2-1
d_gene: TRBD2
CDR3nt: TGTGCCAGCAGCTTTGCACTAGCGGGGGGGCCATACTACAATGAGCAGTTCTTC
CDR3aa: CASSFALAGGPYYNEQFF

v_gene: TRBV2
abundance: few
j_gene: TRBJ2-5
d_gene: TRBD1
CDR3nt: TGTGCCAGCATCCCCACAGGGGAGAAGGAGACCCAGTACTTC
CDR3aa: CASIPTGEKETQYF

v_gene: TRBV9
abundance: few
j_gene: TRBJ1-1
d_gene: NA
CDR3nt: TGTGCCAGCAGCGAAGGGGGGGCCTCGAACACTGAAGCTTTCTTT
CDR3aa: CASSEGGASNTEAFF

v_gene: TRBV28
abundance: few
j_gene: TRBJ2-6
d_gene: TRBD1
CDR3nt: TGTGCCATCCAGGGGGCTGCCAACGTCCTGACTTTC
CDR3aa: CAIQGAANVLTF

v_gene: TRBV7-2
abundance: few
j_gene: TRBJ2-7
d_gene: NA
CDR3nt: TGTGCCAGCAGCGACCGGACAGCGTCCTACGAGCAGTACTTC
CDR3aa: CASSDRTASYEQYF

v_gene: TRBV5-6
abundance: NA
j_gene: TRBJ2-5
d_gene: NA
CDR3nt: TGTGCCAGCAGCTTGGATAGACCGCCGGGAGAGACCCAGTACTTC
CDR3aa: CASSLDRPPGETQYF

v_gene: TRBV6-1
abundance: NA
j_gene: TRBJ1-2
d_gene: NA
CDR3nt: TGTGCCAGCAGTGAAGTTGGGGGAGGCTATGGCTACACCTTC
CDR3aa: CASSEVGGGYGYTF

v_gene: TRBV4-1
abundance: few
j_gene: TRBJ2-1
d_gene: TRBD2
CDR3nt: TGCGCCAGCAGCCAAGATAAAGCAGCGGGGGGGCCCTACAATGAGCAGTTCTTC
CDR3aa: CASSQDKAAGGPYNEQFF

v_gene: TRBV11-3
abundance: few
j_gene: TRBJ2-1
d_gene: TRBD1
CDR3nt: TGTGCCAGCAGCCTTCAGGACAGGGGCAATGAGCAGTTCTTC
CDR3aa: CASSLQDRGNEQFF

v_gene: TRBV4-1
abundance: NA
j_gene: TRBJ1-2
d_gene: TRBD1
CDR3nt: TGCGCCAGCAGCGAATCCGGGACAGGACGCGGCTACACCTTC
CDR3aa: CASSESGTGRGYTF

v_gene: TRBV2
abundance: NA
j_gene: TRBJ2-3
d_gene: TRBD2
CDR3nt: TGTGCCAGCAGTGCGCGGGAGGGGGATACGCAGTATTTT
CDR3aa: CASSAREGDTQYF

v_gene: TRBV7-2
abundance: NA
j_gene: TRBJ1-5
d_gene: TRBD1
CDR3nt: TGTGCCAGCAGCGCGAGAGGACAGGGCAATCAGCCCCAGCATTTT
CDR3aa: CASSARGQGNQPQHF

v_gene: TRBV2
abundance: NA
j_gene: TRBJ1-1
d_gene: NA
CDR3nt: TGTGCCAGCAGTTTCCTGTCCGGGGAAGCTTTCTTT
CDR3aa: CASSFLSGEAFF

v_gene: TRBV4-1
abundance: once
j_gene: TRBJ2-1
d_gene: TRBD2
CDR3nt: TGCGCCAGCAGCCGTGGACTAGTCACCGACAATGAGCAGTTCTTC
CDR3aa: CASSRGLVTDNEQFF

v_gene: TRBV5-1
abundance: few
j_gene: TRBJ2-7
d_gene: TRBD2
CDR3nt: TGCGCCAGCAGCTTGAGAAGCGGGGAGGAGTACGAGCAGTACTTC
CDR3aa: CASSLRSGEEYEQYF

v_gene: TRBV28
abundance: NA
j_gene: TRBJ2-1
d_gene: TRBD1
CDR3nt: TGTGCCAGCAGGGCACAGGGGTTCTCCTACAATGAGCAGTTCTTC
CDR3aa: CASRAQGFSYNEQFF

v_gene: TRBV7-3
abundance: few
j_gene: TRBJ2-5
d_gene: NA
CDR3nt: TGTGCCTCAGCACGAGGGAACCAAGAGACCCAGTACTTC
CDR3aa: CASARGNQETQYF

v_gene: TRBV7-3
abundance: few
j_gene: TRBJ2-3
d_gene: TRBD2
CDR3nt: TGTGCCAGCAGCCTAGCGGGAGCCACCACAGATACGCAGTATTTT
CDR3aa: CASSLAGATTDTQYF

v_gene: TRBV25-1
abundance: few
j_gene: TRBJ2-1
d_gene: NA
CDR3nt: TGTGCCAGCAGTGATAACGTCTTGAGCTCCTACAATGAGCAGTTCTTC
CDR3aa: CASSDNVLSSYNEQFF

v_gene: TRBV19
abundance: NA
j_gene: TRBJ2-2
d_gene: TRBD1
CDR3nt: TGTGCCAGTAGCTTCGGGACAGGTCGGTTCGTCCCGGGGGAGCTGTTTTTT
CDR3aa: CASSFGTGRFVPGELFF

v_gene: TRBV27
abundance: NA
j_gene: TRBJ1-5
d_gene: NA
CDR3nt: TGTGCCAGCGGGAGGGACAACAATCAGCCCCAGCATTTT
CDR3aa: CASGRDNNQPQHF

v_gene: TRBV5-4
abundance: NA
j_gene: TRBJ2-5
d_gene: NA
CDR3nt: TGTGCCAGCAGCTTGTTTGGGGGAGGTCAGGAGACCCAGTACTTC
CDR3aa: CASSLFGGGQETQYF

v_gene: TRBV10-2
abundance: NA
j_gene: TRBJ2-7
d_gene: NA
CDR3nt: TGCGCCAGCAGAAGAGACTACGAGCAGTACTTC
CDR3aa: CASRRDYEQYF

v_gene: TRBV10-3
abundance: NA
j_gene: TRBJ1-2
d_gene: NA
CDR3nt: TGTGCCACCCGGACAGAATTTTATGGCTACACCTTC
CDR3aa: CATRTEFYGYTF

v_gene: TRBV7-2
abundance: few
j_gene: TRBJ2-1
d_gene: TRBD2
CDR3nt: TGTGCCAGCAGCGCTTATGGCGCGGGGAGGGTTGGGAATGAGCAGTTCTTC
CDR3aa: CASSAYGAGRVGNEQFF

v_gene: TRBV7-2
abundance: NA
j_gene: TRBJ2-3
d_gene: NA
CDR3nt: TGTGCCAGCAGCTTTCAGGGGATTGTCACAGATACGCAGTATTTT
CDR3aa: CASSFQGIVTDTQYF

v_gene: TRBV29-1
abundance: many
j_gene: TRBJ1-1
d_gene: NA
CDR3nt: TGCAGCGTTGGGACACTCCTGAACACTGAAGCTTTCTTT
CDR3aa: CSVGTLLNTEAFF

v_gene: TRBV28
abundance: NA
j_gene: TRBJ2-7
d_gene: TRBD1
CDR3nt: TGTGCCAGCAGGGGACAGGGAACAACGTCCATCGAGCAGTACTTC
CDR3aa: CASRGQGTTSIEQYF

v_gene: TRBV9
abundance: NA
j_gene: TRBJ2-6
d_gene: NA
CDR3nt: TGTGCCAGCAGCCCCCGGCCAGGGGTGGCTGGGGCCAACGTCCTGACTTTC
CDR3aa: CASSPRPGVAGANVLTF

v_gene: TRBV19
abundance: few
j_gene: TRBJ2-1
d_gene: NA
CDR3nt: TGTGCCAGTAGTAACGGGGAGGACTTCTACAATGAGCAGTTCTTC
CDR3aa: CASSNGEDFYNEQFF

v_gene: TRBV7-2
abundance: few
j_gene: TRBJ1-2
d_gene: TRBD1
CDR3nt: TGTGCCAGCAGCCTCACAGGGGAACAAGGCTACACCTTC
CDR3aa: CASSLTGEQGYTF

v_gene: TRBV30
abundance: few
j_gene: TRBJ2-5
d_gene: NA
CDR3nt: TGTGCCTGGGAGAAGAGAGCGGGTCTAAGGCGGCTAGAGACCCAGTACTTC
CDR3aa: CAWEKRAGLRRLETQYF

v_gene: TRBV19
abundance: NA
j_gene: TRBJ1-1
d_gene: TRBD1
CDR3nt: TGTGCCAGTAAGGGACAGATGAACACTGAAGCTTTCTTT
CDR3aa: CASKGQMNTEAFF

v_gene: TRBV10-3
abundance: NA
j_gene: TRBJ2-1
d_gene: NA
CDR3nt: TGTGCCATCATTCGGACAGAGGCCTACAATGAGCAGTTCTTC
CDR3aa: CAIIRTEAYNEQFF

v_gene: TRBV7-2
abundance: few
j_gene: TRBJ2-7
d_gene: TRBD2
CDR3nt: TGTGCCAGCAGTCCCCTAGCGGGGGCCTACGAGCAGTACTTC
CDR3aa: CASSPLAGAYEQYF

v_gene: TRBV14
abundance: NA
j_gene: TRBJ1-1
d_gene: NA
CDR3nt: TGTGCCAGCAGCCAGGGACAGAACACTGAAGCTTTCTTT
CDR3aa: CASSQGQNTEAFF

v_gene: TRBV7-3
abundance: NA
j_gene: TRBJ2-6
d_gene: TRBD1
CDR3nt: TGTGCCAGCAGCCGAACAGGGGGCGCCAACTCTGGGGCCAACGTCCTGACTTTC
CDR3aa: CASSRTGGANSGANVLTF

v_gene: TRBV13
abundance: few
j_gene: TRBJ2-4
d_gene: TRBD1
CDR3nt: TGTGCCAGCAGCTCGACGACAGGGGAGGTCACCCTAGCCAAAAACATTCAGTACTTC
CDR3aa: CASSSTTGEVTLAKNIQYF

v_gene: TRBV9
abundance: NA
j_gene: TRBJ2-3
d_gene: TRBD2
CDR3nt: TGTGCCAGCAGCTCCGGGACTAGCGGGAGGGCAGCAGATACGCAGTATTTT
CDR3aa: CASSSGTSGRAADTQYF

v_gene: TRBV7-9
abundance: NA
j_gene: TRBJ1-2
d_gene: NA
CDR3nt: TGTGCCAGCACCCTGATGGGGGCGGATGGCTACACCTTC
CDR3aa: CASTLMGADGYTF

v_gene: TRBV19
abundance: many
j_gene: TRBJ2-3
d_gene: NA
CDR3nt: TGTGCCAGTACATCCCCAGGGGCAGATACGCAGTATTTT
CDR3aa: CASTSPGADTQYF

v_gene: TRBV27
abundance: few
j_gene: TRBJ1-2
d_gene: TRBD1
CDR3nt: TGTGCCAGCAGTTTAAACAGGGGGAACTATGGCTACACCTTC
CDR3aa: CASSLNRGNYGYTF

v_gene: TRBV28
abundance: NA
j_gene: TRBJ2-2
d_gene: NA
CDR3nt: TGTGCCAGCAGGCCGGGGGGCGGCACCGGGGAGCTGTTTTTT
CDR3aa: CASRPGGGTGELFF

v_gene: TRBV19
abundance: few
j_gene: TRBJ2-3
d_gene: TRBD2
CDR3nt: TGTGCCAGTAGGAAGGCTAGCGGGAGTAACACAGATACGCAGTATTTT
CDR3aa: CASRKASGSNTDTQYF

v_gene: TRBV28
abundance: NA
j_gene: TRBJ2-4
d_gene: NA
CDR3nt: TGTGCCAGCAGCGTCGGAGCCAAAAACATTCAGTACTTC
CDR3aa: CASSVGAKNIQYF

v_gene: TRBV5-1
abundance: few
j_gene: TRBJ2-7
d_gene: TRBD2
CDR3nt: TGCGCCAGCAGCCCCTCCGCGACTAGCGCGGACTACGAGCAGTACTTC
CDR3aa: CASSPSATSADYEQYF

v_gene: TRBV5-1
abundance: NA
j_gene: TRBJ2-1
d_gene: TRBD2
CDR3nt: TGCGCCAGCATCTCTAGGAGCGGGGCTATCAGGGAGCAGTTCTTC
CDR3aa: CASISRSGAIREQFF

v_gene: TRBV23-1
abundance: few
j_gene: TRBJ1-2
d_gene: TRBD1
CDR3nt: TGCGCCAGCAGTCGCCGGAAGGGGGCGAACTATGGCTACACCTTC
CDR3aa: CASSRRKGANYGYTF

v_gene: TRBV11-2
abundance: NA
j_gene: TRBJ2-2
d_gene: NA
CDR3nt: TGTGCCAGCAGCTTAGCGGGAGTGAACACCGGGGAGCTGTTTTTT
CDR3aa: CASSLAGVNTGELFF

v_gene: TRBV28
abundance: few
j_gene: TRBJ2-1
d_gene: TRBD2
CDR3nt: TGTGCCAGCAGAACAAGCGGGAGATCCTACAATGAGCAGTTCTTC
CDR3aa: CASRTSGRSYNEQFF

v_gene: TRBV15
abundance: few
j_gene: TRBJ1-2
d_gene: NA
CDR3nt: TGTGCCACCAGCAGAGAAGCCGCTTCGAGCTATGGCTACACCTTC
CDR3aa: CATSREAASSYGYTF

v_gene: TRBV7-2
abundance: NA
j_gene: TRBJ1-1
d_gene: NA
CDR3nt: TGTGCCAGCAGCTTAAAGGGGTACACTGAAGCTTTCTTT
CDR3aa: CASSLKGYTEAFF

v_gene: TRBV29-1
abundance: NA
j_gene: TRBJ2-7
d_gene: NA
CDR3nt: TGCAGCGTTCAGGTCTCCTACGAGCAGTACTTC
CDR3aa: CSVQVSYEQYF

v_gene: TRBV6-6
abundance: few
j_gene: TRBJ1-5
d_gene: TRBD1
CDR3nt: TGTGCCAGCAGGCCATCCGGGACAGGGGGCAATCAGCCCCAGCATTTT
CDR3aa: CASRPSGTGGNQPQHF